This TCR beta chain was sequenced in a study of blood T cell repertoires in COVID-19. Generated by immunoSEQ multiplex PCR, the TCRdb table keeps only in-frame clones and is missing some. The profile covers about 300,000 clones, with nearly 90% appearing a single time and roughly 2.9% taken by the ten largest. This CDR3 spans 15 amino acids. V shed 6 bases and J 1 base; nucleotides not matched to a gene: 8. In germline, CDR1 is LGHDT, CDR2 YNNKEL (reference sequence). Within 2 weeks of study entry, exposed participants had contacted a PCR-confirmed or clinician-diagnosed COVID-19 case. The V call is TRBV3-1 (or the pseudogene TRBV3-2), the J call TRBJ2-7, with TRBD2 matching 8 bases. This clonotype was sampled from a woman aged 45-59 years who had been exposed to COVID-19. The sample taken for sequencing was PBMCs or T cells enriched from blood (not recorded which). The CDR3 region has the DNA TGTGCCAGCAGGGATTTAGCGGGGTCGTCCTACGAGCAGTACTTC. Amino acid sequence: CASRDLAGSSYEQYF.